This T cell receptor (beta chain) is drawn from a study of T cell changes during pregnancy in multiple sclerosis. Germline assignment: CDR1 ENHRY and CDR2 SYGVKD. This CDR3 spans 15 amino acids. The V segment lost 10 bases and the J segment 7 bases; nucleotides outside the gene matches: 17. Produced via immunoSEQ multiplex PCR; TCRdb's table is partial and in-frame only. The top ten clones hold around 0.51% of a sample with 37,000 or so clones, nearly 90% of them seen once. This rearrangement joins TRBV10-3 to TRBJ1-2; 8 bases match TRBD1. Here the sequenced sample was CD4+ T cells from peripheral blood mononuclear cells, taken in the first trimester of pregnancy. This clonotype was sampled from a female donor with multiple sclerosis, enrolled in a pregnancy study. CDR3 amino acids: CATIPQGAQGGGYTF. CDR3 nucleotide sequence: TGTGCCACCATCCCGCAGGGGGCGCAGGGAGGTGGCTACACCTTC.